This T cell receptor (beta chain) was captured by sequencing in a study of regulatory T cells in long-lasting Graves disease. Germline CDR1 is MNHNS and CDR2 is SASEGT. The CDR3 length is 16 residues. This clonotype was found many times. One end of the junction varies from germline; a read error may be responsible. Noted time point: newly diagnosed GD, antithyroid drugs for less than 3 months. PBMC-derived RNA was used for the TCR library. Investigators prepared the TCR beta libraries by applying iRepertoire HTBI primers and Arm-PCR of CDR3 regions. One entry per CDR3 protein, called by TCRdb with MiXCR from the multiplex PCR reads. The sample has about 200,000 distinct CDR3 sequences, approximately 16% seen once.

The source of this sequence is a female donor with Graves disease. The chain employs TRBV6-1 and TRBJ1-1; 11 bases are a match to TRBD1. This sample comprised peripheral blood mononuclear cells (PBMCs), obtained at new diagnosis, from a patient treated with antithyroid drugs. This CDR3 is CASSPRTGGGGAEALF. CDR3 nucleotides: TGTGCCAGCAGTCCCCGGACAGGGGGCGGGGGAGCTGAAGCTCTCTTT.